This note documents a single T cell receptor (beta chain) sequence. TCRdb's table, derived via immunoSEQ multiplex PCR, lists solely in-frame clones and lacks some. The profile shows over 120,000 clones, 89% of them singletons. The data originate from a study of cytomegalovirus exposure and HLA in healthy donors. The germline V and J ends were trimmed by 4 bases and 0 bases, with 13 bases remaining between them. The length of the CDR3 is 15 residues. The V gene's germline CDR1 is SGHTA and CDR2 FQGNSA. The sequence was collected from a woman in her late teens or twenties in good health and CMV-seropositive. The sample was PBMCs. The chain uses TRBV7-2 and TRBJ2-7; perhaps TRBD2 as D (6 bases). Here the CDR3 DNA reads TGTGCCAGCAGCTCTATAGCGGATAGCTCCTACGAGCAGTACTTC. It yields the protein CASSSIADSSYEQYF.